What follows describes a single TCR beta chain. What antigen it recognizes has not been identified. No per-base quality is available; no much larger clone lies one base away. Library preparation employed the immunoSEQ multiplex PCR assay. RNA was extracted from all samples and reverse transcribed into cDNA as template for TCR sequencing. SuperScript III was used to make first-strand cDNA, primed with a 2:1 mix of oligo-dT and random hexamers. Amplification bias was assessed with a synthetic immune receptor repertoire, and residual bias was removed computationally. In the paper's pipeline: Raw reads were preprocessed to remove errors, and CDR3 was defined according to IMGT conventions as the region from the conserved cysteine to phenylalanine. To get clonality, Shannon entropy was normalized by log2 of the number of productive unique TCRs and the result was subtracted from 1. CD4 or CD8 identity of scalp clones was inferred by cross-referencing scalp TCRbeta sequences with sorted blood CD4 and CD8 repertoires. The immuneACCESS repertoire file appears here via TCRdb, limited to in-frame rearrangements. These files lack a portion of the clones; in checked studies, under half of the deficit traces to unresolved V genes, and the cause of the others is not known. The D gene and trimming were derived from the DNA, and the V and J assignments and clone size from that table. The table for this sample lists 80,000 to 95,000 clones; 40% to 50% of them were counted only once. Jointly, the top ten make up roughly a sixth of the sample.

This sample was taken from a study of CD8+ T cells in alopecia areata (dated by TCRdb to the late 2010s). For context, the study as a whole: Treated patients were enrolled in an open-label pilot trial of oral tofacitinib at 5 to 10 mg twice daily for moderate-to-severe alopecia areata. Patients stayed on tofacitinib for 6 to 18 months and then had 6 months of follow-up off drug so that delayed response and recurrence could be assessed. For the treated patients, the SALT score, which quantifies what percentage of scalp surface area is affected, served as the measure of disease severity. To study T cell clonal expansion in alopecia areata, the researchers applied high-throughput TCRbeta sequencing to both the C3H/HeJ mouse model and human patients. In humans, TCRbeta sequencing was performed on scalp tissue and on sorted CD4+ and CD8+ peripheral blood T cells from healthy controls and from patients with patchy or totalis/universalis alopecia areata. Patients on tofacitinib were biopsied at baseline and after 4 and 24 weeks of treatment, and several of the patients also had a later scalp biopsy. Clonality in the scalp was compared among normal scalp (n=4), patchy alopecia areata scalp (n=8), and alopecia totalis/universalis scalp (n=8). RNA was obtained with the PAXgene miRNA kit for fixed scalp, the miRNeasy kit for PBMCs, and the RNeasy kit for mouse skin. TCRbeta CDR3 regions were amplified by immunoSEQ multiplex PCR using 35 Vbeta forward and 13 Jbeta reverse primers. What the study reported, not specific to this receptor: During tofacitinib treatment, many expanded lesional clones remained in scalp and blood, and this persistence may partly explain relapse after treatment is stopped. Shared TCR sequences between patients were less evident than in mice, which may be partly attributable to HLA diversity in the patient population. The treated cohort was small, with a single nonresponder, so links between baseline CD8+ expansion and response need larger studies. Tofacitinib significantly decreased scalp clonality and the number of expanded CD8+ clones among the top 100 scalp clones. Resident alphabeta T cells in normal human skin are also sequenced, complicating scalp TCR repertoire analysis, unlike mouse skin dominated by gammadelta T cells. Lesional scalp, especially in alopecia totalis/universalis, showed higher clonality and more expanded CD8+ clones than normal scalp, suggesting antigenic drive.

Reading the label with the study, this specimen's time point is: 20 to 30 weeks on oral tofacitinib. The sample's treatment or condition label, in plain terms: oral pan-JAK inhibitor, 5-10 mg twice daily. Lesional scalp punch biopsies and peripheral blood were obtained from alopecia areata patients. PBMCs were separated by density centrifugation and stained for CD3, CD4 and CD8, after which CD4+ and CD8+ T cells were sorted on a FACSAria. From cysteine to phenylalanine, the CDR3 is 14 amino acids long. The CDR3 DNA has 42 bases and is translated from base 1. The V end loses 5 bases and the J end loses 0 bases, and a stretch of 8 bases separates them. The CDR1 and CDR2 encoded by the germline V gene (reference sequence) are LNHDA and SQIVND.

This TCR was recovered from a human donor with alopecia areata. The source material was CD8+ T cells sorted from blood, sampled at week 24, from a patient treated with tofacitinib. Rearrangement joined TRBV19 to TRBJ2-1; no D gene can be assigned with confidence. The CDR3 sequence is CASSPRLSYNEQFF. At the DNA level, the sequence is TGTGCCAGTAGTCCCCGGCTCTCCTACAATGAGCAGTTCTTC.